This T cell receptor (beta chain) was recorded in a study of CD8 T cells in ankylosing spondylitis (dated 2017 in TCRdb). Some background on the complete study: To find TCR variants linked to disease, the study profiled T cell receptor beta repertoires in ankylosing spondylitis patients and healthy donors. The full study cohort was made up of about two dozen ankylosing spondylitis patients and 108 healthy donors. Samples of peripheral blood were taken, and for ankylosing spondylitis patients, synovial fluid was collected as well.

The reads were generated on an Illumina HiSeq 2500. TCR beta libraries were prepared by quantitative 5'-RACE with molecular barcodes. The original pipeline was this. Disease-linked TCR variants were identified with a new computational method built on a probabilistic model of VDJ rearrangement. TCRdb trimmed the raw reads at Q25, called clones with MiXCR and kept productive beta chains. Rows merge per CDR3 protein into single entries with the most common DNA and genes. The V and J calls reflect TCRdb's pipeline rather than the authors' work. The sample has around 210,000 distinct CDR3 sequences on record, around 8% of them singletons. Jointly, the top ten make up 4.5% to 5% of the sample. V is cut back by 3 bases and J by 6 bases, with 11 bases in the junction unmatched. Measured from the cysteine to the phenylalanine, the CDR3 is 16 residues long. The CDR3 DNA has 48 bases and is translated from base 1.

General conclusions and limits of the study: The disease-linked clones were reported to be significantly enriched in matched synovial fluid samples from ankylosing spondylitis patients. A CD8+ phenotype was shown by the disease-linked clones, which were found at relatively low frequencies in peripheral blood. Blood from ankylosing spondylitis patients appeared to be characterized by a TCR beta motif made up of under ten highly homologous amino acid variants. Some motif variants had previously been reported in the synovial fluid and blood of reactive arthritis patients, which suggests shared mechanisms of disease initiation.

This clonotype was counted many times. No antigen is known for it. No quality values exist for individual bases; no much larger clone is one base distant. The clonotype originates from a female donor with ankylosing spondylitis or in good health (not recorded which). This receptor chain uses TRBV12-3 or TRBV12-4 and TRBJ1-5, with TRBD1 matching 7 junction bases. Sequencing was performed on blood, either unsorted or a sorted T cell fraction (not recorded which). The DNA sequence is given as TGTGCCAGCAGTTTCCTAGACAGGGTCCGGGGTCAGCCCCAGCATTTT. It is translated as CASSFLDRVRGQPQHF.